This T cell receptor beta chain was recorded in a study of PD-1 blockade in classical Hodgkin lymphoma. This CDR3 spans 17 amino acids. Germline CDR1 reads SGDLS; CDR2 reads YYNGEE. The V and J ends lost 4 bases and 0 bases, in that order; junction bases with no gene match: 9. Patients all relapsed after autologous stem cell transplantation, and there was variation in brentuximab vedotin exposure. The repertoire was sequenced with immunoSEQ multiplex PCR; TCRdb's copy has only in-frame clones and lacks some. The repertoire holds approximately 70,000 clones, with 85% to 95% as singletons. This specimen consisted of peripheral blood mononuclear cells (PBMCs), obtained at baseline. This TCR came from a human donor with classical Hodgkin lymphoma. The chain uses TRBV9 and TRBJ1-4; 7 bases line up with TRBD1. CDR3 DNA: TGTGCCAGCAGCAAAGGGACAGCCTCTACAACTAATGAAAAACTGTTTTTT. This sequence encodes CASSKGTASTTNEKLFF.